Listed below are T cell receptor beta chains from one sample, sequenced in a study of beta chain features in type 1 diabetes. TCRdb's table, derived via immunoSEQ multiplex PCR, lists solely in-frame clones and lacks some. The sample consists of about 470,000 clones, approximately 30% of them appearing once. The sequenced sample consisted of naive CD4+ T cells from blood. Receptors originate from a man between 18 and 35 years old in good health. CDR3s include the opening cysteine and the closing phenylalanine or tryptophan. Fields, in order: V gene, clone size, D gene, J gene, CDR3 protein, CDR3 DNA. A D gene is named only where the DNA matches it firmly. Not every row has a clone size; where given, it reads once, few, many or a size class.

TRBV30,NA,NA,TRBJ2-6,CAWSVLGGISGANVLTF,TGTGCCTGGAGTGTACTTGGCGGAATTAGTGGGGCCAACGTCCTGACTTTC
TRBV28,few,NA,TRBJ2-1,CATLGHYNEQFF,TGTGCCACGCTTGGTCATTACAATGAGCAGTTCTTC
TRBV7-9,NA,TRBD2,TRBJ2-1,CASSPHGLREGDEQFF,TGTGCCAGCAGCCCCCATGGCTTGCGGGAGGGCGATGAGCAGTTCTTC
TRBV2,NA,TRBD1,TRBJ2-7,CASSRGSYEQYF,TGTGCCAGCAGCAGGGGGTCGTACGAGCAGTACTTC
TRBV5-1,NA,NA,TRBJ2-6,CASSLEQRSGANVLTF,TGCGCCAGCAGCTTGGAACAGAGATCTGGGGCCAACGTCCTGACTTTC
TRBV27,few,NA,TRBJ1-2,CASGSQPNYGYTF,TGTGCCAGCGGTAGCCAGCCCAACTATGGCTACACCTTC
TRBV7-9,few,NA,TRBJ2-5,CASSLMGETQYF,TGTGCCAGCAGCTTAATGGGAGAGACCCAGTACTTC
TRBV7-8,NA,TRBD2,TRBJ2-3,CASSSLLAGSTDTQYF,TGTGCCAGCAGCTCTCTACTAGCGGGAAGCACAGATACGCAGTATTTT
TRBV29-1,few,TRBD1,TRBJ1-1,CSVGTGLNTEAFF,TGCAGCGTGGGGACAGGTTTGAACACTGAAGCTTTCTTT
TRBV27,NA,NA,TRBJ1-2,CASAFSAGAYGYTF,TGTGCCAGCGCTTTTTCCGCGGGGGCCTATGGCTACACCTTC
TRBV30,few,NA,TRBJ1-5,CAWSTHSGGNQPQHF,TGTGCCTGGAGTACTCACTCAGGCGGCAATCAGCCCCAGCATTTT
TRBV19,few,TRBD2,TRBJ2-5,CASSHPGLAGGETQYF,TGTGCCAGTAGTCACCCCGGGCTAGCGGGAGGAGAGACCCAGTACTTC